A single sample gave rise to the 13 T cell receptor beta chains below, sequenced in a study of blood T cell repertoires in COVID-19. Clones were read by immunoSEQ multiplex PCR, and TCRdb kept only the in-frame ones, dropping some. Of roughly 250,000 clones in the sample, roughly nine tenths were seen once. Source material: PBMCs or T cells enriched from blood (not recorded which). These TCRs come from a woman aged 30 to 39 with acute COVID-19.

Note on this clone: The sample holds other DNA sequences that translate to the same CDR3. The genes are TRBV19 and TRBJ1-5, with unresolved D. The CDR3 is 14 residues long. V shed 1 base and J shed 0 bases, with 4 bases lying between them. Germline lookup yields CDR1 LNHDA and CDR2 SQIVND (reference sequence). CDR3 sequence: CASSIGGSNQPQHF. CDR3 sequence (DNA): TGTGCCAGTAGTATAGGAGGTAGCAATCAGCCCCAGCATTTT.

The chain uses TRBV3-1 (or the pseudogene TRBV3-2) and TRBJ2-1; 10 nucleotides align to TRBD1. V shed 4 bases and J 8 bases; nucleotides not matched to a gene: 11. Germline lookup yields CDR1 LGHDT and CDR2 YNNKEL (reference sequence). The CDR3 runs to 16 residues. The DNA for the CDR3 is TGTGCCAGCAGCCTACCGGGACAGGGGCACGTCGATGAGCAGTTCTTC. The encoded protein is CASSLPGQGHVDEQFF.

This clone was detected only a few times. The chain has TRBV28 and TRBJ1-2; the D is unclear. The CDR3 is made up of 13 amino acids. V was cut by 6 bases and J by 5 bases, with 13 bases left in between. Germline V gene lookup returns CDR1 MDHEN and CDR2 SYDVKM. This CDR3 is CASRKTGEYGYTF. The CDR3 nucleotides are TGTGCCAGCAGAAAGACGGGAGAATATGGCTACACCTTC.

This chain connects TRBV2 to TRBJ1-2; D remains ambiguous. CDR1 SNHLY and CDR2 FYNNEI come from the germline V gene. There are 14 residues in the CDR3. V lost 5 bases and J lost 7, with 17 bases in between. CDR3 sequence reads: CASSPRTDKAGYTF. In nucleotides, the CDR3 is TGTGCCAGCAGTCCCCGAACCGACAAAGCTGGCTACACCTTC.

This chain uses TRBV7-8 with TRBJ2-6; D unclear. Trimming removed 1 base at V and 0 bases at J, with 7 bases between. Germline assignment: CDR1 SGHVS and CDR2 FQNEAQ. The length of the CDR3 is 16 residues. CDR3: CASSLVAVSGANVLTF. CDR3 bases: TGTGCCAGCAGCTTAGTGGCAGTCTCTGGGGCCAACGTCCTGACTTTC.

This clone showed up just once. The chain links TRBV27 to TRBJ2-2; 11 nucleotides align to TRBD2. The germline gives CDR1 MNHEY, CDR2 SMNVEV (reference sequence). This CDR3 region has 16 residues. J was trimmed by 5 bases and V by 6 bases; bases with no gene match: 8. The CDR3 DNA is TGTGCCAGCAGACCTCTAGCGGGGGGCAGTACCGGGGAGCTGTTTTTT. Amino acid sequence: CASRPLAGGSTGELFF.

The CDR3: CASSSQTSGGQTQYF. In nucleotides, the CDR3 is TGTGCCAGCAGCTCCCAGACTAGCGGGGGACAGACCCAGTACTTC. The rearrangement joins TRBV9 to TRBJ2-5; the match to TRBD2 covers 12 bases. Germline CDR1 SGDLS, CDR2 YYNGEE. V dropped 4 bases and J dropped 6; count of bases not matched to a gene: 7. The CDR3 runs to 15 residues.

The chain joins TRBV7-2 to TRBJ2-5, with D tentatively TRBD2 (5 bases). There are 12 residues in the CDR3. The V end was cut by 5 bases, the J end by 7 bases, with 11 bases between. Per germline, CDR1 SGHTA and CDR2 FQGNSA. The DNA for the CDR3 is TGTGCCAGCAGCCAGCGCGGAGGGACCCAGTACTTC. The encoded protein is CASSQRGGTQYF.

The chain couples TRBV2 to TRBJ1-2; D uncertain. The CDR3 is 13 residues long. Germline V CDR1 and CDR2: SNHLY, FYNNEI. V lost 6 bases, J lost 5 bases, and 13 bases lay in between. The CDR3 region is CASRFLAPYGYTF. In nucleotides, the CDR3 is TGTGCCAGCAGATTCTTGGCACCATATGGCTACACCTTC.

J is TRBJ2-7 and V is TRBV2; D perhaps matches TRBD1 (6 bases). The germline V gene has CDR1 SNHLY and CDR2 FYNNEI. V lost 8 bases, J lost 4 bases, and 15 bases lay in between. The CDR3 has 13 residues. The chain's CDR3 is CASRQEEEYEQYF. The CDR3 DNA sequence: TGTGCCAGCCGACAGGAGGAGGAGTACGAGCAGTACTTC.

The table lists this clone with a count of one. V gene TRBV6-6 combines with J gene TRBJ2-1; D call uncertain. Germline V gene sequence: CDR1 MNHNY, CDR2 SVGAGI (reference sequence). This CDR3 comprises 12 residues. Trimming stripped 7 bases from V and 7 bases from J, with 11 bases between. The CDR3 DNA follows: TGTGCCAGCACTCGATTTCGGAATGAGCAGTTCTTC. It specifies CASTRFRNEQFF.

The chain joins TRBV13 to TRBJ2-7; D call uncertain. The CDR3 covers 12 residues. V was trimmed by 0 bases and J by 3 bases, leaving 3 bases between them. Germline CDR1 is PRHDT and CDR2 is FYEKMQ (reference sequence). The CDR3 sequence is CASSLGIYEQYF. The CDR3 region has the DNA TGTGCCAGCAGCTTAGGCATCTACGAGCAGTACTTC.

The table lists this clone with a few counts. The rearrangement joins TRBV11-2 to TRBJ1-5; TRBD1 matches at 10 bases. This CDR3 region has 15 residues. V gave up 1 base and J gave up 6 bases; unmatched junction bases: 3. Germline assignment: CDR1 SGHAT and CDR2 FQNNGV. In nucleotides, the CDR3 is TGTGCCAGCAGCTTAGGACGGGACAGGGGTCAGCCCCAGCATTTT. Translated: CASSLGRDRGQPQHF.